This entry lists 27 T cell receptor beta chains sequenced from one sample in a study of CD8 T cells in Susac syndrome. RNA totalling about 0.45 to 1 ug underwent reverse transcription with random hexamers. From the immunoSEQ multiplex PCR reads, TCRdb called clonotypes with MiXCR, one entry per CDR3 protein. Of 150,000 or so distinct CDR3 sequences listed, approximately 95% are singletons. Sequenced sample: CD4+ T cells from PBMCs. The receptors here all came from a human donor with Susac syndrome.

V is TRBV6-5 and J is TRBJ1-5; D remains unclear. CDR1 is MNHEY, CDR2 SVGAGI, per germline. Trimming shortened V by 8 bases and J by 8 bases, and 7 bases separated the two germline ends. CDR3 size: 10 residues. This CDR3 is CASGREPQHF. The CDR3 DNA follows: TGTGCCAGCGGAAGAGAGCCCCAGCATTTT.

V and J are TRBV30 and TRBJ2-1; 10 nucleotides align to TRBD2. The germline CDR1 and CDR2 sequences are GTSNPN and SVGIG (reference sequence). The CDR3 runs 16 residues. V shed 2 bases and J 4 bases; nucleotides not matched to a gene: 8. CDR3 bases: TGTGCCTGGAGTAGCGGGAGGGCGACGGTTTACAATGAGCAGTTCTTC. Protein product: CAWSSGRATVYNEQFF.

This clonotype was recorded once. The gene calls are TRBV19 and TRBJ2-6; no firm D call. The CDR3 length is 15 residues. Germline assignment: CDR1 LNHDA and CDR2 SQIVND (reference sequence). Trimming took 6 bases from V and 4 from J, leaving 13 bases between them. The CDR3 loop is CASRGTSVGANVLTF. CDR3 nucleotides: TGTGCCAGTAGAGGCACTTCCGTGGGGGCCAACGTCCTGACTTTC. Combining the CDR3 with reference TRBV19 and TRBJ2-6 gives the whole variable domain DGGITQSPKYLFRKEGQNVTLSCEQNLNHDAMYWYRQDPGQGLRLIYYSQIVNDFQKGDIAEGYSVSREKKESFPLTVTSAQKNPTAFYLCASRGTSVGANVLTFGAGSRLTVL.

The chain links TRBV30 to TRBJ1-1, with D uncertain. CDR3 length: 13 residues. CDR1 and CDR2 from the germline V gene are GTSNPN and SVGIG (reference sequence). V was trimmed by 0 bases and J by 0 bases, leaving 5 bases between them. The CDR3 nucleotides read TGTGCCTGGAGTGTTACGTTGAACACTGAAGCTTTCTTT. This codes for CAWSVTLNTEAFF.

The rearrangement links TRBV20-1 to TRBJ2-5; 7 bases align to TRBD1. The CDR3 totals 13 residues. After removal of 7 bases from V and 4 bases from J, the junction contained 9 bases not matched to a gene. Germline CDR1 reads DFQATT; CDR2 reads SNEGSKA (reference sequence). This chain's CDR3 is CSVGTATGETQYF. The CDR3 DNA reads TGCAGTGTAGGGACAGCCACCGGAGAGACCCAGTACTTC.

This chain links TRBV18 with TRBJ2-7; D is uncertain. CDR1 and CDR2 (germline): KGHSH, LQKENI. The CDR3 contains 11 residues. V gave up 3 bases and J gave up 3 bases, with 3 bases separating them. CDR3 region: CASSPHYEQYF. The CDR3 bases are TGTGCCAGCTCACCCCACTACGAGCAGTACTTC.

The CDR3 DNA sequence: TGTGCCAGCAGGGGTGGACAGGGATCCTACTATGGCTACACCTTC. Its protein product is CASRGGQGSYYGYTF. The chain carries TRBV2 and TRBJ1-2, with 8 bases that match TRBD1. Germline trimming cut 6 bases from V and 3 bases from J; bases unmatched to any gene: 9. Germline V gene lookup returns CDR1 SNHLY and CDR2 FYNNEI. The CDR3 totals 15 residues. The whole variable domain, filled in from reference TRBV2 and TRBJ1-2, reads EPEVTQTPSHQVTQMGQEVILRCVPISNHLYFYWYRQILGQKVEFLVSFYNNEISEKSEIFDDQFSVERPDGSNFTLKIRSTKLEDSAMYFCASRGGQGSYYGYTFGSGTRLTVV.

V and J are TRBV29-1 and TRBJ1-2, with D unclear. The CDR3 is made up of 13 amino acids. The V end was cut by 4 bases, the J end by 4 bases, with 13 bases between. Germline V gene data show CDR1 as SQVTM and CDR2 as ANQGSEA. The CDR3 reads CSVGRATPYGYTF. Here the CDR3 DNA reads TGCAGCGTTGGTAGGGCGACCCCCTATGGCTACACCTTC.

The chain employs TRBV30 and TRBJ2-1; unclear D gene. Germline loops: CDR1 GTSNPN, CDR2 SVGIG (reference sequence). The V and J ends lost 0 bases and 8 bases respectively, with 8 bases between them. The CDR3 consists of 12 residues. For the CDR3, the DNA is TGTGCCTGGAGTGTTGGGTGGGATGAGCAGTTCTTC. Its protein product is CAWSVGWDEQFF.

V usage is TRBV6-1 and J usage is TRBJ1-5, with TRBD1 matching over 7 bases. V lost 6 bases and J lost 3; bases outside the gene matches: 2. Germline V lookup: CDR1 MNHNS, CDR2 SASEGT. This CDR3 is built from 13 residues. The CDR3 DNA sequence: TGTGCCAGCAGGACAGGGATCAATCAGCCCCAGCATTTT. It translates to CASRTGINQPQHF.

The chain carries TRBV10-3 and TRBJ1-2; D unclear. The CDR3 length is 13 residues. The V and J ends lost 4 bases and 2 bases respectively, with 8 bases between them. CDR1 and CDR2 from the germline V gene are ENHRY and SYGVKD. The CDR3 sequence: CAISATPNYGYTF. CDR3 sequence (DNA): TGTGCCATCAGTGCGACACCCAACTATGGCTACACCTTC.

The rearrangement joins TRBV7-9 to TRBJ2-5; TRBD2 matches at 7 bases. Trimming cost V 10 bases and J 6 bases; bases outside gene matches: 20. CDR1 and CDR2 (germline): SEHNR, FQNEAQ (reference sequence). The CDR3 extends over 16 amino acids. The CDR3 region is CATGTRSREWEKTQYF. CDR3 coding DNA: TGTGCCACGGGCACTCGCTCGCGGGAGTGGGAAAAGACCCAGTACTTC.

CDR3 in DNA: TGCAGCGTTGCACGGCGGGTTTGGAACAATGAGCAGTTCTTC. Amino acids: CSVARRVWNNEQFF. The V gene is TRBV29-1, the J gene TRBJ2-1; a weak D match, TRBD2 (5 bases). Germline V CDR1 and CDR2: SQVTM, ANQGSEA. With 4 bases removed from V and 5 bases from J, the gap between germline ends came to 15 bases. The CDR3 extends over 14 amino acids.

The CDR3 protein is CASSLIWNTDTQYF. CDR3 coding DNA: TGTGCCAGCAGCCTAATCTGGAACACAGATACGCAGTATTTT. This rearrangement joins TRBV5-5 to TRBJ2-3; D call uncertain. The V end was cut by 4 bases, the J end by 2 bases, with 11 bases between. Germline CDR1 reads SGHKS; CDR2 reads YYEKEE (reference sequence). The CDR3 is 14 amino acids.

The V and J genes are TRBV4-2 and TRBJ2-3, with D unclear. Germline CDR1 and CDR2: LGHNA and YNFKEQ. V lost 4 bases to trimming and J lost 1 base, with 12 bases between them. The CDR3 has 15 residues. CDR3 DNA sequence: TGTGCCAGCAGCCCGAGTGGGCCCCGCACAGATACGCAGTATTTT. Protein product: CASSPSGPRTDTQYF.

V and J are TRBV2 and TRBJ2-7; either TRBD1 or TRBD2 may supply D (5 bases each). This CDR3 has 14 amino acids. CDR1 is SNHLY and CDR2 is FYNNEI in the germline V gene. Trimming pared 4 bases from V and 0 bases from J, leaving 10 bases between. The chain's CDR3 is CASSAGTVSYEQYF. CDR3 DNA: TGTGCCAGCAGTGCCGGGACCGTCTCCTACGAGCAGTACTTC.

This chain joins TRBV3-1 and TRBJ1-6; TRBD1 matches at 7 bases. The CDR3 sequence is 14 residues long. The V gene end was trimmed by 4 bases and the J gene end by 11 bases; junction bases not matched to a gene: 8. CDR1 is LGHDT, CDR2 YNNKEL, per germline (reference sequence). In DNA form, the CDR3 reads TGTGCCAGCAGCCTCCGACAGGGATCTCCACCCCTCCACTTT. Translation: CASSLRQGSPPLHF.

This chain uses TRBV5-6 with TRBJ2-2; no clear D gene. The CDR3 is 14 residues long. The ends were cut back, 0 bases at V and 4 bases at J, with 7 bases in the middle. The germline V gene encodes CDR1 SGHDT and CDR2 YYEEEE. The CDR3 bases are TGTGCCAGCAGCTTGGAACTCACCACCGGGGAGCTGTTTTTT. Translating it yields CASSLELTTGELFF.

The V and J genes are TRBV15 and TRBJ2-7; no clear D. The CDR3 is 14 residues long. Germline assignment: CDR1 LNHNV and CDR2 YYDKDF (reference sequence). With 1 base removed from V and 6 bases from J, the gap between germline ends came to 13 bases. The CDR3 nucleotides are TGTGCCACCAGCAGAGTGACCGGCAACCTCGAGCAGTACTTC. It is translated as CATSRVTGNLEQYF. Full variable domain (missing parts from reference TRBV15 and TRBJ2-7): DAMVIQNPRYQVTQFGKPVTLSCSQTLNHNVMYWYQQKSSQAPKLLFHYYDKDFNNEADTPDNFQSRRPNTSFCFLDIRSPGLGDTAMYLCATSRVTGNLEQYFGPGTRLTVT.

The J gene is TRBJ2-1, the V gene TRBV7-9, with 8 bases fitting TRBD2. Per the germline V gene, CDR1 is SEHNR and CDR2 is FQNEAQ (reference sequence). V dropped 2 bases and J dropped 7; count of bases not matched to a gene: 10. This CDR3 is built from 16 residues. DNA for the CDR3: TGTGCCAGCAGCTTATTTGTCGGGGGGGCAGGGAATGAGCAGTTCTTC. Its protein is CASSLFVGGAGNEQFF.

The V and J genes are TRBV20-1 and TRBJ2-3; D ambiguous. V was trimmed by 6 bases and J by 1 base, leaving 8 bases between them. Germline CDR1 DFQATT, CDR2 SNEGSKA (reference sequence). This CDR3 contains 12 residues. CDR3 nucleotide sequence: TGCAGTGCCGATACCCGCACAGATACGCAGTATTTT. Its protein is CSADTRTDTQYF.

The gene calls are TRBV25-1 and TRBJ2-2; D is perhaps TRBD1 (6 bases). Trimming cost V 6 bases and J 1 base, with 18 bases left between them. Germline V gene sequence: CDR1 MGHDK, CDR2 SYGVNS. This CDR3 region has 17 residues. CDR3 nucleotides: TGTGCCAGCAGAAAAAATCACGGGACAATGAACACCGGGGAGCTGTTTTTT. It codes for CASRKNHGTMNTGELFF.

The rearrangement links TRBV4-2 to TRBJ2-1, with 7 bases identical to TRBD2. The CDR3 has 14 amino acids. With V trimmed by 0 bases and J by 13 bases, 9 bases remained unmatched. Germline-derived CDR1 and CDR2 are LGHNA and YNFKEQ. The CDR3 is CASSQDSRTSEQFF. In DNA form, the CDR3 reads TGTGCCAGCAGCCAAGATTCCCGGACTAGTGAACAGTTCTTC.

The J gene is TRBJ2-3, the V gene TRBV20-1, with TRBD2 matching over 9 bases. Per germline, CDR1 DFQATT and CDR2 SNEGSKA (reference sequence). V was pared by 5 bases and J by 0 bases, with 15 bases of the junction left unmatched. The CDR3 has 18 residues. The CDR3 DNA follows: TGCAGTGCTCTCGGTAGCGGGGGAGAAGAGACTAGCACAGATACGCAGTATTTT. It codes for CSALGSGGEETSTDTQYF.

The chain employs TRBV2 and TRBJ1-1; D uncertain. V lost 5 bases, J lost 0 bases, and 10 bases lay in between. Germline V gives CDR1 SNHLY, CDR2 FYNNEI. CDR3 length: 14 amino acids. The CDR3 DNA sequence: TGTGCCAGCAGTACCTCCAGGATGAACACTGAAGCTTTCTTT. The encoded protein is CASSTSRMNTEAFF.

This clonotype was seen a handful of times. The J gene is TRBJ2-2, the V gene TRBV14; tentatively, D is TRBD2 (5 bases). The germline V gene encodes CDR1 SGHDN and CDR2 FVKESK. Trimming removed 1 base from V and 4 bases from J, with 10 bases in between. CDR3 length equals 15 residues. CDR3 sequence reads: CASSQVLASTGELFF. The CDR3 DNA sequence: TGTGCCAGCAGCCAAGTTCTAGCTTCCACCGGGGAGCTGTTTTTT.

This clonotype was observed once. The chain combines TRBV20-1 with TRBJ1-4; D gene uncertain. CDR3 length: 12 residues. The germline V gene encodes CDR1 DFQATT and CDR2 SNEGSKA (reference sequence). The CDR3 loop is CSCLGSNEKLFF. The DNA of the CDR3 is TGCAGCTGCTTAGGGTCAAATGAAAAACTGTTTTTT.